This entry lists 16 T cell receptor beta chains sequenced from one sample in a study of blood T cells in healthy people across ages. Using a J-beta primer mix together with a sample-barcoded 5' primer, a second PCR was run for about 6 to 11 cycles. TCRdb re-called the 5' RACE reads with MiXCR, one entry per CDR3 protein. Of 920,000 or so distinct CDR3 sequences in the sample, 45% are singletons; the top ten hold approximately 17%. Sequenced input: blood. These receptors all come from a woman aged 55-70 years in good health.

This clonotype was counted ten times or more. The chain joins TRBV29-1 to TRBJ2-5, with D perhaps matching TRBD1 or TRBD2 (5 bases each). This CDR3 has 12 amino acids. Per the germline V gene, CDR1 is SQVTM and CDR2 is ANQGSEA. V was cut by 3 bases and J by 5 bases, with 10 bases left in between. The CDR3 region has the DNA TGCAGCGTTGAGGGGACCTCGGAGACCCAGTACTTC. This translates into CSVEGTSETQYF. The full variable domain, rest sourced from reference TRBV29-1 and TRBJ2-5, is SAVISQKPSRDICQRGTSLTIQCQVDSQVTMMFWYRQQPGQSLTLIATANQGSEATYESGFVIDKFPISRPNLTFSTLTVSNMSPEDSSIYLCSVEGTSETQYFGPGTRLLVL.

The chain carries TRBV20-1 and TRBJ2-5; possible D gene TRBD1, 5 bases. Trimming pared 0 bases from V and 10 bases from J, leaving 12 bases between. This CDR3 contains 12 residues. CDR1 is DFQATT and CDR2 is SNEGSKA in the germline V gene (reference sequence). CDR3 amino acids: CSARDQGLVQYF. The DNA for the CDR3 is TGCAGTGCTAGAGATCAGGGCCTGGTCCAGTACTTC.

The V call is TRBV12-3 or TRBV12-4, the J call TRBJ2-3, with 10 bases identical to TRBD2. The CDR3 is 21 residues long. V shed 4 bases, J shed 4 bases, and the junction held 23 bases outside the gene matches. The CDR3 bases are TGTGCCAGCAGTTATATATTGACAGGGCCGAGGAGCGGGAGGGAATCAGATACGCAGTATTTT. Translated, it gives CASSYILTGPRSGRESDTQYF.

The CDR3 sequence is CAIQGSKRANVLTF. The CDR3 nucleotides read TGTGCCATACAGGGTTCAAAGAGGGCCAACGTCCTGACTTTC. The genes are TRBV2 and TRBJ2-6; tentative D call: TRBD1 (6 bases). Germline assignment: CDR1 SNHLY and CDR2 FYNNEI. V was trimmed by 10 bases and J by 5 bases, leaving 15 bases between them. The CDR3 contains 14 residues.

This clonotype is medium-sized in the sample. The chain is built from TRBV11-2 and TRBJ2-5; D uncertain. Germline loops: CDR1 SGHAT, CDR2 FQNNGV. With 1 base removed from V and 1 base from J, the gap between germline ends came to 16 bases. CDR3 size: 17 residues. CDR3 sequence: CASSLVQAQIRQETQYF. CDR3 nucleotide sequence: TGTGCCAGCAGCTTAGTTCAGGCGCAAATCCGCCAAGAGACCCAGTACTTC.

This clonotype has a count of ten or more. The chain has TRBV6-2 or TRBV6-3 and TRBJ2-4; no reliable D call. The CDR3 has 13 amino acids. The V and J ends lost 4 bases and 0 bases respectively, with 4 bases between them. Germline-derived CDR1 and CDR2 are MNHEY and SVGEGT. The CDR3: CASSWTAKNIQYF. CDR3 in DNA: TGTGCCAGCAGTTGGACAGCCAAAAACATTCAGTACTTC.

This clonotype was recorded only once. This chain uses TRBV4-1 with TRBJ2-1, with D tentatively TRBD2 (6 bases). The V and J ends lost 4 bases and 0 bases respectively, with 13 bases between them. The CDR3 consists of 16 residues. Germline V gives CDR1 MGHRA, CDR2 YSYEKL. In DNA form, the CDR3 reads TGCGCCAGCAGCCCGATAGCGGCGAGCTCCTACAATGAGCAGTTCTTC. It encodes CASSPIAASSYNEQFF.

This clonotype was recorded a few times. CDR3 DNA: TGTGCCAGCAGTGAATACGGTAGCGGGAGAGGGGAGACCCAGTACTTC. Residues: CASSEYGSGRGETQYF. The gene calls are TRBV25-1 and TRBJ2-5, with 9 bases matching TRBD2. The CDR3 loop spans 16 amino acids. V shed 0 bases, J shed 5 bases, and the junction held 7 bases outside the gene matches. The germline CDR1 and CDR2 sequences are MGHDK and SYGVNS.

The V and J genes are TRBV9 and TRBJ2-5; the match to TRBD1 covers 8 bases. After removal of 4 bases from V and 2 bases from J, the junction contained 13 bases not matched to a gene. This CDR3 has 17 residues. CDR1 and CDR2 from the germline V gene are SGDLS and YYNGEE. This CDR3 reads CASSPGQGRVGQETQYF. Written as DNA, the CDR3 is TGTGCCAGCAGCCCTGGACAGGGTCGGGTGGGTCAAGAGACCCAGTACTTC. The full variable domain, with the rest looked up from reference TRBV9 and TRBJ2-5, is DSGVTQTPKHLITATGQRVTLRCSPRSGDLSVYWYQQSLDQGLQFLIQYYNGEERAKGNILERFSAQQFPDLHSELNLSSLELGDSALYFCASSPGQGRVGQETQYFGPGTRLLVL.

In this sample, this clonotype turned up a few times. The V gene is TRBV7-2, the J gene TRBJ1-2; 9 nucleotides align to TRBD1. This CDR3 is built from 14 residues. The V gene end was trimmed by 6 bases and the J gene end by 3 bases; junction bases not matched to a gene: 5. Germline CDR1 and CDR2: SGHTA and FQGNSA. CDR3 bases: TGTGCCAGCAGGGGACGGACAGGGGACTATGGCTACACCTTC. Amino acid sequence: CASRGRTGDYGYTF.

The chain has TRBV20-1 and TRBJ1-2; the match to TRBD1 covers 8 bases. The CDR3 loop spans 13 amino acids. The germline gives CDR1 DFQATT, CDR2 SNEGSKA (reference sequence). With V trimmed by 4 bases and J by 1 base, 2 bases remained unmatched. The chain's CDR3 is CSATDRVNYGYTF. The CDR3 nucleotides read TGCAGTGCTACGGACAGGGTTAACTATGGCTACACCTTC.

The chain has TRBV3-1 and TRBJ2-1, with D maybe TRBD2 (5 bases). V shed 5 bases and J shed 14 bases, with 16 bases lying between them. This CDR3 contains 12 residues. CDR1 is LGHDT, CDR2 YNNKEL, per germline (reference sequence). The CDR3 sequence: CASSSRTGWEFF. CDR3 coding DNA: TGTGCCAGCAGCTCTCGGACTGGCTGGGAGTTCTTC.

The gene calls are TRBV9 and TRBJ2-1, with TRBD2 matching 7 bases. The J segment lost 4 bases and the V segment lost 3 bases, leaving 13 bases of the junction unmatched. Germline CDR1 SGDLS, CDR2 YYNGEE. CDR3 length: 17 amino acids. CDR3 protein: CASSESGEGLRYNEQFF. The CDR3 region has the DNA TGTGCCAGCAGCGAGTCGGGAGAGGGACTACGATACAATGAGCAGTTCTTC.

V usage is TRBV6-1 and J usage is TRBJ2-6, with D perhaps being TRBD1 or TRBD2 (5 bases each). The CDR3 extends over 18 amino acids. Germline V gene sequence: CDR1 MNHNS, CDR2 SASEGT. V was pared by 1 base and J by 0 bases, with 13 bases between. CDR3 sequence reads: CASSEGGAGFSGANVLTF. The CDR3 nucleotides read TGTGCCAGCAGTGAAGGGGGAGCAGGGTTCTCTGGGGCCAACGTCCTGACTTTC.

In its sample, this clonotype was seen a few times. The chain is built from TRBV7-9 and TRBJ1-1; 8 bases are shared with TRBD1. The germline V gene encodes CDR1 SEHNR and CDR2 FQNEAQ (reference sequence). The CDR3 totals 12 residues. J lost 11 bases, V lost 5 bases, and 7 bases had no gene match. CDR3 sequence reads: CASSRQGNSAFF. As DNA, the CDR3 is TGTGCCAGCAGCAGACAGGGGAATTCGGCTTTCTTT.

The chain carries TRBV11-2 and TRBJ2-7; the D call may be TRBD1 or TRBD2 (5 bases each). Germline CDR1 reads SGHAT; CDR2 reads FQNNGV. The CDR3 sequence is 14 residues long. V was pared by 5 bases and J by 0 bases, with 11 bases between. CDR3 bases: TGTGCCAGCAGCGGGGGTCCTCACTCCTACGAGCAGTACTTC. It specifies CASSGGPHSYEQYF.